This T cell receptor (beta chain) stems from a study of shared clonotypes between healthy human individuals. Broader study findings: The rarefaction results pointed to incomplete sorted-subset sequencing despite large depth.

Sequencing used immunoSEQ multiplex PCR; TCRdb keeps in-frame clones, though not all of them. The repertoire includes around 2.1 million clones, roughly 91% of them detected once, and 1.5% to 2% sits in the top ten. Terminally differentiated effector memory CD45RA+ cells were excluded by CCR7 positive selection of CD45RO-negative cells. Germline V gene data show CDR1 as LGHNA and CDR2 as YSLEER. The CDR3 runs to 16 residues. About this clone: Antigen specificity is unknown. The junction differs from germline at one of its ends, possibly a read error.

This sequence joins TRBV4-3 and TRBJ2-1; TRBD2 matches 7 bases. This TCR was recovered from a man younger than 35 in good health. Some clones in this sample may be carry-over from other donors' samples. Sequenced input: naive CD8+ T cells from PBMCs. Here the CDR3 DNA reads TGCGCCAGCAGCCAAGGGGGCGGGAGCTCCAACAATGAGCAGTTCTTC. This encodes CASSQGGGSSNNEQFF.